A single T cell receptor beta chain is shown here with its context. Its antigen is unidentified. The data were obtained in a study of long-term antiretroviral therapy in people with HIV. Findings and caveats of the study: Data on ART adherence, viral resistance or therapy changes were unavailable. Across all time points, the repertoire was dominated by clones that expanded before ART. Samples were collected from about 2003 to 2018 under possibly less effective ART regimens.

Every one of the participants with HIV received treatment in the United States. In germline, CDR1 is SGHTA, CDR2 FQGNSA. V lost 2 bases, J lost 4 bases, and 11 bases lay in between. The CDR3 has 15 amino acids. Survey level was the resolution at which the v3.0 immunoSEQ assay ran. Sequencing used immunoSEQ multiplex PCR; TCRdb keeps in-frame clones, though not all of them. This table holds about 22,000 clones, more than 80% found once. This material consisted of unsorted PBMCs, taken 0.5 years before starting antiretroviral therapy. The sequence was collected from a man aged 35 to 55 with HIV. V and J are TRBV7-2 and TRBJ2-2, with a tentative D call TRBD2 (7 bases). DNA of the CDR3: TGTGCCAGCAGCTTACGGCGGGGGCTCACCGGGGAGCTGTTTTTT. Translation gives CASSLRRGLTGELFF.